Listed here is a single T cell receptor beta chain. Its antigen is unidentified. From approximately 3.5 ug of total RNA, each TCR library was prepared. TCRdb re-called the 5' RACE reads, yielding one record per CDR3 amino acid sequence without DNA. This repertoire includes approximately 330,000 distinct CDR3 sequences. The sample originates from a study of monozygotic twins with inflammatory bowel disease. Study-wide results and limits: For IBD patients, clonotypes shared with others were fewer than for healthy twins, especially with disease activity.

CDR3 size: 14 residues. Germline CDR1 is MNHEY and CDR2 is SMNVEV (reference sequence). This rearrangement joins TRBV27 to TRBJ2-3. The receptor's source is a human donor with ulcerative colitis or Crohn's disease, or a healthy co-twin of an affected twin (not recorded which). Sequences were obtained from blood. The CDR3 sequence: CASSRDVATDTQYF.